The entry below describes one T cell receptor (beta chain). Its antigen is undetermined. The record originates from a study of OX40 agonist ivuxolimab in advanced cancers. About the research overall: Under the entry rules, prior anti-PD-1, anti-PD-L1 or anti-CTLA-4 therapy was allowed, and less than 50% had some.

V lost 11 bases and J lost 0, with 8 bases in between. The CDR3 is made up of 12 amino acids. Germline-derived CDR1 and CDR2 are ENHRY and SYGVKD. Method: immunoSEQ multiplex PCR; TCRdb's copy keeps in-frame clones and lacks some. The repertoire holds 60,000 to 100,000 clones, with about 90% as singletons. General study findings and limits: CD8+ T cells (on average) carried more expanded clones than CD4+ T cells.

The sample in question was CD4+ or CD8+ T cells sorted from blood, obtained in a trial of the OX40 agonist ivuxolimab. V gene TRBV10-3 combines with J gene TRBJ1-3; no reliable D call. The TCR comes from an adult with an advanced solid tumor such as melanoma, head and neck, liver or kidney cancer. CDR3 sequence reads: CAVQNSGNTIYF. Written as DNA, the CDR3 is TGTGCCGTACAGAACTCTGGAAACACCATATATTTT.